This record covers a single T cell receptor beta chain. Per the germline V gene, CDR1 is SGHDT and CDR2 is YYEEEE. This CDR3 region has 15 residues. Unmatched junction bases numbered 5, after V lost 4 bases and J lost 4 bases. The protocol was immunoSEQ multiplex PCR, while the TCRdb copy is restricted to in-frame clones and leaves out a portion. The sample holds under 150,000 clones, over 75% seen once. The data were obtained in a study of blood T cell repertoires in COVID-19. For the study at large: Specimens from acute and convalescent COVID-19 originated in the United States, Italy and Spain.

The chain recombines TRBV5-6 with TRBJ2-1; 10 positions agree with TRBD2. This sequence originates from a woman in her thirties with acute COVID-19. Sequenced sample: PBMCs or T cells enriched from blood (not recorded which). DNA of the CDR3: TGTGCCAGCAGCGCGGGACTAGCGCCTTACAATGAGCAGTTCTTC. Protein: CASSAGLAPYNEQFF.